Below, 17 T cell receptor beta chains from the same sample are listed, as sequenced in a study of cytomegalovirus exposure and HLA in healthy donors. This PCR relied on a set of 60 Vbeta primers and 13 Jbeta primers. The repertoire was sequenced with immunoSEQ multiplex PCR; TCRdb's copy has only in-frame clones and lacks some. This table has 100,000 to 150,000 clones, over 75% appearing once. The sequenced sample was PBMCs. These receptors were obtained from a male donor in good health and CMV-seropositive.

The rearrangement uses TRBV27 and TRBJ1-1; no definite D call. The CDR3 is 15 amino acids. Germline loops: CDR1 MNHEY, CDR2 SMNVEV (reference sequence). V lost 0 bases and J 0 bases, leaving 8 bases between the germline ends. This CDR3 reads CASSLSHFMNTEAFF. As DNA, the CDR3 is TGTGCCAGCAGTTTATCTCACTTCATGAACACTGAAGCTTTCTTT.

This chain uses TRBV2 with TRBJ1-5, with TRBD1 matching 9 bases. Germline CDR1 and CDR2: SNHLY and FYNNEI. V lost 3 bases to trimming and J lost 5 bases; unmatched junction nucleotides: 5. CDR3 length: 15 amino acids. The CDR3 sequence is CASSDPGQGDQPQHF. CDR3 nucleotides: TGTGCCAGCAGTGACCCGGGACAGGGAGATCAGCCCCAGCATTTT.

J is TRBJ2-7 and V is TRBV6-1, with D possibly being TRBD1 (5 bases). Germline V gives CDR1 MNHNS, CDR2 SASEGT. The CDR3 sequence is 14 residues long. The V gene lost 3 bases and the J gene lost 2 bases, with 11 bases spanning the gap. CDR3 region: CASSDPDMTYEQYF. For the CDR3, the DNA is TGTGCCAGCAGTGATCCGGACATGACCTACGAGCAGTACTTC.

Here the CDR3 reads CASSHGTANTGELFF. The CDR3 DNA is TGTGCCAGCAGTCACGGGACAGCGAACACCGGGGAGCTGTTTTTT. This chain joins TRBV6-5 and TRBJ2-2; TRBD1 aligns across 7 bases. CDR1 and CDR2 (germline): MNHEY, SVGAGI. J was trimmed by 0 bases and V by 5 bases; bases with no gene match: 3. The CDR3 consists of 15 residues.

The chain has TRBV18 and TRBJ2-5, with 11 positions matching TRBD2. This CDR3 region has 16 residues. Germline CDR1 and CDR2: KGHSH and LQKENI. The V segment lost 4 bases and the J segment 1 base; nucleotides outside the gene matches: 5. CDR3 nucleotide sequence: TGTGCCAGCTCACTGACTAGCGGGATACTCCAAGAGACCCAGTACTTC. It encodes CASSLTSGILQETQYF. The whole variable domain, remainder taken from reference TRBV18 and TRBJ2-5, is NAGVMQNPRHLVRRRGQEARLRCSPMKGHSHVYWYRQLPEEGLKFMVYLQKENIIDESGMPKERFSAEFPKEGPSILRIQQVVRGDSAAYFCASSLTSGILQETQYFGPGTRLLVL.

The chain couples TRBV29-1 to TRBJ1-4; no definite D call. Per germline, CDR1 SQVTM and CDR2 ANQGSEA. This CDR3 has 13 amino acids. Trimming took 4 bases from V and 3 from J, leaving 9 bases between them. In nucleotides, the CDR3 is TGCAGCGTTGTTTCTGTATCTAATGAAAAACTGTTTTTT. This codes for CSVVSVSNEKLFF.

V gene TRBV13 combines with J gene TRBJ2-7; no definite D call. From germline, CDR1 is PRHDT and CDR2 FYEKMQ (reference sequence). Trimming took off 4 bases at V and 0 bases at J, with 4 bases between the two ends. The CDR3 is made up of 12 amino acids. The CDR3 region is CASSSSSYEQYF. CDR3 DNA: TGTGCCAGCAGCTCTAGCTCCTACGAGCAGTACTTC. The full variable domain, in which reference TRBV13 and TRBJ2-7 provide the parts outside the CDR3, is AAGVIQSPRHLIKEKRETATLKCYPIPRHDTVYWYQQGPGQDPQFLISFYEKMQSDKGSIPDRFSAQQFSDYHSELNMSSLELGDSALYFCASSSSSYEQYFGPGTRLTVT.

As DNA, the CDR3 is TGTGCCTGGAGTGTACGGGACAGAGATCGGCCCCAGCATTTT. Protein product: CAWSVRDRDRPQHF. The chain combines TRBV30 with TRBJ1-5; 7 nucleotides align to TRBD1. CDR1 is GTSNPN and CDR2 is SVGIG in the germline V gene (reference sequence). The CDR3 is 14 residues long. The V segment lost 0 bases and the J segment 9 bases; nucleotides outside the gene matches: 8.

J is TRBJ2-1 and V is TRBV4-2, with TRBD1 matching over 7 bases. The CDR3 loop spans 17 amino acids. Trimming at V came to 1 base and at J to 6 bases, leaving 12 bases not matched to a gene. Germline V CDR1 and CDR2: LGHNA, YNFKEQ. The CDR3 reads CASSQGTGTVSVNEQFF. CDR3 sequence (DNA): TGTGCCAGCAGCCAAGGAACCGGGACAGTTTCAGTCAATGAGCAGTTCTTC.

This clone showed up just a few times. The chain uses TRBV5-1 and TRBJ2-3; 8 bases align to TRBD2. The trim removed 2 bases at V and 1 base at J, leaving 9 bases unmatched. The CDR3 runs to 17 residues. The V gene's germline CDR1 is SGHRS and CDR2 YFSETQ. The CDR3, as DNA: TGCGCCAGCAGCTTCCAGCGGGAGTGGATTGGCACAGATACGCAGTATTTT. Its translation is CASSFQREWIGTDTQYF.

The rearrangement links TRBV2 to TRBJ2-7; the D gene is possibly TRBD1 (6 bases). Germline loops: CDR1 SNHLY, CDR2 FYNNEI. The length of the CDR3 is 12 residues. V was pared by 8 bases and J by 3 bases, with 11 bases between. The CDR3 protein is CASVGHLYEQYF. The CDR3 nucleotides read TGTGCCAGCGTGGGACACCTCTACGAGCAGTACTTC. The variable domain in full, completed from reference TRBV2 and TRBJ2-7, reads EPEVTQTPSHQVTQMGQEVILRCVPISNHLYFYWYRQILGQKVEFLVSFYNNEISEKSEIFDDQFSVERPDGSNFTLKIRSTKLEDSAMYFCASVGHLYEQYFGPGTRLTVT.

V usage is TRBV7-2 and J usage is TRBJ2-3; 7 bases map to TRBD1. The V gene end was trimmed by 5 bases and the J gene end by 2 bases; junction bases not matched to a gene: 10. The CDR3 length is 16 residues. Germline-derived CDR1 and CDR2 are SGHTA and FQGNSA. The CDR3 is CASSLNFGQVTDTQYF. CDR3 sequence (DNA): TGTGCCAGCAGCCTTAACTTCGGACAGGTCACAGATACGCAGTATTTT.

The rearrangement joins TRBV28 to TRBJ1-6, with 7 bases aligning to TRBD1. The CDR3 spans 14 residues. The V gene's germline CDR1 is MDHEN and CDR2 SYDVKM. Losses at the gene ends were 4 bases for V and 3 bases for J; bases not matched to a gene: 0. CDR3 nucleotide sequence: TGTGCCAGCAGTTACAGGGGCTATAATTCACCCCTCCACTTT. Translation gives CASSYRGYNSPLHF.

Only a few counts were recorded for this clone. V and J are TRBV27 and TRBJ1-6, with D possibly TRBD1 on 6 matching bases. Germline CDR1 reads MNHEY; CDR2 reads SMNVEV (reference sequence). V was clipped by 5 bases and J by 8 bases, with 16 bases between them. The CDR3 runs to 15 residues. The CDR3 DNA follows: TGTGCCAGCAGTCTAAGCTGGGACACGTATTCACCCCTCCACTTT. Translating gives CASSLSWDTYSPLHF.

The sample holds one count of this clone. DNA of the CDR3: TGTGCCAGCAGCCCGACCCCCCTCAGGGCCCTCGAGCAGTACTTC. Translated: CASSPTPLRALEQYF. The rearrangement joins TRBV7-2 to TRBJ2-7, with D possibly TRBD1 on 5 matching bases. V lost 5 bases and J lost 6, with 20 bases in between. Germline CDR1 is SGHTA and CDR2 is FQGNSA. This CDR3 has 15 residues. Complete variable domain (other parts from reference TRBV7-2 and TRBJ2-7): GAGVSQSPSNKVTEKGKDVELRCDPISGHTALYWYRQSLGQGLEFLIYFQGNSAPDKSGLPSDRFSAERTGGSVSTLTIQRTQQEDSAVYLCASSPTPLRALEQYFGPGTRLTVT.

J is TRBJ2-1 and V is TRBV19, with D perhaps matching TRBD2 (6 bases). This CDR3 is built from 15 residues. Trimming took 3 bases from V and 2 from J, leaving 11 bases between them. Germline V gives CDR1 LNHDA, CDR2 SQIVND (reference sequence). The CDR3 loop is CASSIETRPYNEQFF. CDR3 nucleotides: TGTGCCAGTAGTATTGAGACTAGACCCTACAATGAGCAGTTCTTC.

This clone has only one observation. CDR3 nucleotides: TGTGCCAGCAGCCCTGGGGGGACTAATGAAAAACTGTTTTTT. It codes for CASSPGGTNEKLFF. The rearrangement links TRBV5-4 to TRBJ1-4; the D gene is possibly TRBD1 (5 bases). V dropped 4 bases and J dropped 2 bases, with 9 bases sitting between them. The CDR3 has 14 residues. Germline CDR1 is SGHNT and CDR2 is YYREEE (reference sequence).